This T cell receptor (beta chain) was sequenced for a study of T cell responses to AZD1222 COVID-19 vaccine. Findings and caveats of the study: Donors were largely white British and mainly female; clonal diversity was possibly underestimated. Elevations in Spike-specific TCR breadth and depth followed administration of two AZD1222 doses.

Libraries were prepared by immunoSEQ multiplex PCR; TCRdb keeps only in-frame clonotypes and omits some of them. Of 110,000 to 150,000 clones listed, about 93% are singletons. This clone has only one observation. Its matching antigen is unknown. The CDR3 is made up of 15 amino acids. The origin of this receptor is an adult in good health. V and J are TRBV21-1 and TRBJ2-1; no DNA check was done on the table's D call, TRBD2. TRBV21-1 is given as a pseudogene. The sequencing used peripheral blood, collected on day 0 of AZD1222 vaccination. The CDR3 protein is CASSMGLAVYNEQFF. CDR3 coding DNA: TGTGCCAGCAGCATGGGCCTAGCGGTCTACAATGAGCAGTTCTTC.